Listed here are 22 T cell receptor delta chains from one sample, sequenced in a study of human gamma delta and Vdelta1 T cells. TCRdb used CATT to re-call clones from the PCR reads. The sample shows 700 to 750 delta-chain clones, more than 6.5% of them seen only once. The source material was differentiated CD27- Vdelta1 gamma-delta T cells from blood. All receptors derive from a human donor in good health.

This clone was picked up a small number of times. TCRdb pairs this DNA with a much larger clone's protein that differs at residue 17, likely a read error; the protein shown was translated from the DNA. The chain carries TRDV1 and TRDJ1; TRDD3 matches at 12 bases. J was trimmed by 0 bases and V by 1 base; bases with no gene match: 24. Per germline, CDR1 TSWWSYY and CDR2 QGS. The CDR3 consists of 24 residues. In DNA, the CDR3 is TGTGCTCTTGGGGAACCCCATCGACTACCCGTACTGGGGGATACTTCACGGTACACCGATAAACTCATCTTT. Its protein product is CALGEPHRLPVLGDTSRYTDKLIF.

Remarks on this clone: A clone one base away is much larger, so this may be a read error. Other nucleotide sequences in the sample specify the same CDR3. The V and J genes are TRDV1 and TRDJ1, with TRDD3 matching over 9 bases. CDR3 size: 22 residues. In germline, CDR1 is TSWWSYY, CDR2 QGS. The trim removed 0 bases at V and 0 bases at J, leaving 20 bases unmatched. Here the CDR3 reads CALGELTTPYWGTYSYTDKLIF. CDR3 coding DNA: TGTGCTCTTGGGGAACTCACGACTCCGTACTGGGGGACTTACTCTTACACCGATAAACTCATCTTT.

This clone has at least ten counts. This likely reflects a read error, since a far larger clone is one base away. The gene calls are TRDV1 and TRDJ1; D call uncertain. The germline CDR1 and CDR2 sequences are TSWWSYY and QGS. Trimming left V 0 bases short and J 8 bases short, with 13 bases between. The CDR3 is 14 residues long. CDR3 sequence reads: CALGELLVTLKLIF. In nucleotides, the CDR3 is TGTGCTCTTGGGGAACTTCTCGTCACCTTAAAACTCATCTTT.

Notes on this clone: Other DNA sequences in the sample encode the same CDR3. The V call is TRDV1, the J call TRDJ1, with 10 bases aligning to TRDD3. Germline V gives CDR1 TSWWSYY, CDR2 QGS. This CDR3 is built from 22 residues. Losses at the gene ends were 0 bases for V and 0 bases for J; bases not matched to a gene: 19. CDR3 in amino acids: CALGELVPYPHTGGLYTDKLIF. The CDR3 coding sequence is TGTGCTCTTGGGGAACTAGTGCCCTATCCTCATACTGGGGGATTGTACACCGATAAACTCATCTTT.

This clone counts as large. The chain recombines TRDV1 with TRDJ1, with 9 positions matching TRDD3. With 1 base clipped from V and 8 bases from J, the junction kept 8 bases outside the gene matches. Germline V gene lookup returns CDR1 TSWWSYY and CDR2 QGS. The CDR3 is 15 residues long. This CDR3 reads CALGERWGYACKLIF. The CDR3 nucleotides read TGTGCTCTTGGGGAACGGTGGGGATACGCCTGCAAACTCATCTTT.

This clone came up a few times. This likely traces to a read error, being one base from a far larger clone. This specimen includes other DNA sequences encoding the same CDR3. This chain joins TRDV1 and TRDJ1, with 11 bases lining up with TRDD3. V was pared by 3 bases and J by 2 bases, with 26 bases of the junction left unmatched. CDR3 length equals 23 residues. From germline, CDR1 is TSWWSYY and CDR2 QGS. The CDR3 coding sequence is TGTGCTCTTGGGGACGCGGGTCATCCTACCGTTGGGGGATACGCCGTTGTTACCGATAAACTCATCTTT. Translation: CALGDAGHPTVGGYAVVTDKLIF.

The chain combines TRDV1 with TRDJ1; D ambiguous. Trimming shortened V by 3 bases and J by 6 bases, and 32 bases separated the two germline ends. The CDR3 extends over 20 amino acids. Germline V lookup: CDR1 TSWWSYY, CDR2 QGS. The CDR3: CALGDSPRLLTQSLTYKLIF. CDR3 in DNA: TGTGCTCTTGGGGACTCCCCACGACTCCTTACTCAGTCCCTTACCTATAAACTCATCTTT.

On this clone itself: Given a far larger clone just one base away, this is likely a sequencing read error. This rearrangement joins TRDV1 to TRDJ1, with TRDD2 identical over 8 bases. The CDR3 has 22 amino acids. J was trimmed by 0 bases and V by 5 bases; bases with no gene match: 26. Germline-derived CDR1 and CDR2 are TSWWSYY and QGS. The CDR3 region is CALGPYYFLPLLRARYTDKLIF. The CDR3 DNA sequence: TGTGCTCTTGGGCCTTATTACTTCCTACCGTTACTGAGGGCCAGGTACACCGATAAACTCATCTTT.

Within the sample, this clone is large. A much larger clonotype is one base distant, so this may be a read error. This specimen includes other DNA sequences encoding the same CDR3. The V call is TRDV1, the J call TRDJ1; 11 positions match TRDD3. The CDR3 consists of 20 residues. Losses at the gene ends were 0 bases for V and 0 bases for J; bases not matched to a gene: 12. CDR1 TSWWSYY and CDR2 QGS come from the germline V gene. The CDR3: CALGELTTPYWGIYTDKLIF. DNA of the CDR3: TGTGCTCTTGGGGAACTCACGACTCCGTACTGGGGGATATACACCGATAAACTCATCTTT.

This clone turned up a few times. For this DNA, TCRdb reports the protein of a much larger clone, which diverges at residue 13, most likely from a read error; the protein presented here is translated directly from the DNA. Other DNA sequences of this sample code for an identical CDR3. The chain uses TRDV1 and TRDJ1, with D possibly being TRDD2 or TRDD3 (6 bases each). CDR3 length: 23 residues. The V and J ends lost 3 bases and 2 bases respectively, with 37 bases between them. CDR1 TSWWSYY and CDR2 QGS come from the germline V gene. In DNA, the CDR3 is TGTGCTCTTGGGGACGCGGGTCATCCTACCGTTGGGCGATACGCCGTTGTGACCGATAAACTCATCTTT. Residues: CALGDAGHPTVGRYAVVTDKLIF.

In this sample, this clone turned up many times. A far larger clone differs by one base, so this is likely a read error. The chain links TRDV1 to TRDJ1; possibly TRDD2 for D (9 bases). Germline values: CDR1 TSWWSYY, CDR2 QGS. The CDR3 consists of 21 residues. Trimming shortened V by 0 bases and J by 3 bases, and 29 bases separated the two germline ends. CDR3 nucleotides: TGTGCTCTTGGGGAACTTGCCTTCCTACGGGGATACTCCTGGCTCGCCGATAAACTCATCTTT. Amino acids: CALGELAFLRGYSWLADKLIF.

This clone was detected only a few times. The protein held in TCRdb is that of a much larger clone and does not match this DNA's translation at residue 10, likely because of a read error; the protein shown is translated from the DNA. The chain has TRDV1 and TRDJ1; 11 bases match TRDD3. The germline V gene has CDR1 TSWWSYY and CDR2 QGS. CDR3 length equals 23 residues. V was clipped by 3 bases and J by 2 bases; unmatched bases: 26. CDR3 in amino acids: CALGDAGHPAVGGYAVVTDKLIF. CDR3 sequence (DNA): TGTGCTCTTGGGGACGCGGGTCATCCTGCCGTTGGGGGATACGCCGTTGTGACCGATAAACTCATCTTT.

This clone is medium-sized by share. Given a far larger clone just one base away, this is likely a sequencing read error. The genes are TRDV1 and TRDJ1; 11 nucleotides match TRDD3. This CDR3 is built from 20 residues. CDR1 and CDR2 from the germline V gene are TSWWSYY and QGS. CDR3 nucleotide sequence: TGTGCTCTTGGGGAACTAACGACTCCGTACTGGGGGATATACACCGATAAACCCATCTTT. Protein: CALGELTTPYWGIYTDKPIF.

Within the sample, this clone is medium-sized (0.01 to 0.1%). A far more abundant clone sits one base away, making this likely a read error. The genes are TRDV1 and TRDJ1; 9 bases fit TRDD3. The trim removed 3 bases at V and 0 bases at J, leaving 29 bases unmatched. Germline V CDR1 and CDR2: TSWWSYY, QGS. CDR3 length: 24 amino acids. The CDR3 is CALGESLPLPGYWGTYPYTDKLIF. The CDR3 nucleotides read TGTGCTCTTGGGGAGTCCCTCCCTCTTCCGGGCTACTGGGGGACTTACCCTTACACCGATAAACTCATCTTT.

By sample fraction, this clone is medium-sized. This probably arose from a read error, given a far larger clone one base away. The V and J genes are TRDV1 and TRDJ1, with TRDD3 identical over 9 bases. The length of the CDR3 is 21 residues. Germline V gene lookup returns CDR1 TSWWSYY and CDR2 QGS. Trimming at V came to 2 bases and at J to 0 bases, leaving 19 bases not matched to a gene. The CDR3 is CALGESSLRAWGIWDTDKLIF. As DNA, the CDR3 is TGTGCTCTTGGGGAATCCTCCCTCCGGGCGTGGGGGATATGGGACACCGATAAACTCATCTTT.

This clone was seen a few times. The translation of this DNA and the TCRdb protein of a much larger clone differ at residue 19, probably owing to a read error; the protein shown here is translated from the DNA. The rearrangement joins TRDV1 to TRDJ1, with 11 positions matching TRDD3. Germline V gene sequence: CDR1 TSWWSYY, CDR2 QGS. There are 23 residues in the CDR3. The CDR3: CALGDAGHPTVGGYAVVTVKLIF. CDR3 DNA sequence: TGTGCTCTTGGGGACGCGGGTCATCCTACCGTTGGGGGATACGCCGTTGTGACCGTTAAACTCATCTTT.

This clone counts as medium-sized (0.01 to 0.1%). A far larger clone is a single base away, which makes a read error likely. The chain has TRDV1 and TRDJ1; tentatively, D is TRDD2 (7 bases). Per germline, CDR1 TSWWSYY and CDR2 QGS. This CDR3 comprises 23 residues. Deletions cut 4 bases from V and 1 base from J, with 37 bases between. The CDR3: CALGVFTFLPTSLYLGVTDKLIF. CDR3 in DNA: TGTGCTCTTGGGGTCTTTACCTTCCTTCCGACATCTCTTTACTTGGGGGTCACCGATAAACTCATCTTT.

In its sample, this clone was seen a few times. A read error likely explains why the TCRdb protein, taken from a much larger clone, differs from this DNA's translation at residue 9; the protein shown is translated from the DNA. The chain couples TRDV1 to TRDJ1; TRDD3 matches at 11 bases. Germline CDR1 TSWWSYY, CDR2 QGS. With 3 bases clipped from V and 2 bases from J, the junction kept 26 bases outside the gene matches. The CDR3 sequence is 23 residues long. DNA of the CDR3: TGTGCTCTTGGGGACGCGGGTCATCTTACCGTTGGGGGATACGCCGTTGTGACCGATAAACTCATCTTT. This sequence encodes CALGDAGHLTVGGYAVVTDKLIF.

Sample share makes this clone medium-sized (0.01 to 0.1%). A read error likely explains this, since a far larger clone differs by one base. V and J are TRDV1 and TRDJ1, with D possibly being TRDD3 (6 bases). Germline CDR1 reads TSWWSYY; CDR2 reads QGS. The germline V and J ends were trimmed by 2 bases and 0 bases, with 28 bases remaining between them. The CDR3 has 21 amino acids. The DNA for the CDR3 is TGTGCTCTTGGGGAATCCTCCCTCCGGACGTGGGGGGTATGGGACACCGATAAACTCATCTTT. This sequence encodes CALGESSLRTWGVWDTDKLIF.

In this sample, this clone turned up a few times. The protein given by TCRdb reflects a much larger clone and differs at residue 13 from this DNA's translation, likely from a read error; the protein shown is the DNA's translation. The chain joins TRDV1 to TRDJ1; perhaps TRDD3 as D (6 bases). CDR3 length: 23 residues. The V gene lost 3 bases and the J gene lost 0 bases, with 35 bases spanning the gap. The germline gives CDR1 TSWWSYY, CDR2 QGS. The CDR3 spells CALGDPRQHKKRVGGQYTDKLIF. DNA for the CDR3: TGTGCTCTTGGGGACCCTCGGCAGCACAAGAAGCGAGTGGGGGGTCAGTACACCGATAAACTCATCTTT.

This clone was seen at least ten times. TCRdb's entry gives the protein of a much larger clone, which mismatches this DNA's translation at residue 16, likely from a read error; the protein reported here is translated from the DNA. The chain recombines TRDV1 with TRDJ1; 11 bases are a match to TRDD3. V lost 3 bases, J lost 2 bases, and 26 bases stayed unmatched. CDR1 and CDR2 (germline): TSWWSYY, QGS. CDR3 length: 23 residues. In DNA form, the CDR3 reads TGTGCTCTTGGGGACGCGGGTCATCCTACCGTTGGGGGATACGCCGCTGTGACCGATAAACTCATCTTT. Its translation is CALGDAGHPTVGGYAAVTDKLIF.

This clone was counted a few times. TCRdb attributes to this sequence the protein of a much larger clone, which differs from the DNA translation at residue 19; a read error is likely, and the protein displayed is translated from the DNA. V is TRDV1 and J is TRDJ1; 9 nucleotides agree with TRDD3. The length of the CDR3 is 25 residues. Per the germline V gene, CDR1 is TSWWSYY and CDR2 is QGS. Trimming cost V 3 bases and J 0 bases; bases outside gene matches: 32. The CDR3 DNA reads TGTGCTCTTGGGGAGGCCGCATCCTTCCTCGCTTTTTTACTGGGGGACCTCCCCGACACCGATAAACTCATCTTT. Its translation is CALGEAASFLAFLLGDLPDTDKLIF.